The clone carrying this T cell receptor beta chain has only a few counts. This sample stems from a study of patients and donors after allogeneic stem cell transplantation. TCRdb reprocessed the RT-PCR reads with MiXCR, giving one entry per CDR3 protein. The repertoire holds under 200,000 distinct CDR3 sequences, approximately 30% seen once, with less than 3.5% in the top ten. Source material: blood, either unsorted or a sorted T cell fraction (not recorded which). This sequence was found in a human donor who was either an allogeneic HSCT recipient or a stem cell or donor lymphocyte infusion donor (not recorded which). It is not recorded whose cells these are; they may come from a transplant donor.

CDR3 protein: CASSFVAPTDTQYF. CDR3 bases: TGTGCCAGCAGCTTCGTAGCCCCCACAGATACGCAGTATTTT. The rearrangement links TRBV7-2 to TRBJ2-3; D remains ambiguous. Germline loops: CDR1 SGHTA, CDR2 FQGNSA. Trimming removed 3 bases at V and 2 bases at J, with 9 bases between. This CDR3 is built from 14 residues.